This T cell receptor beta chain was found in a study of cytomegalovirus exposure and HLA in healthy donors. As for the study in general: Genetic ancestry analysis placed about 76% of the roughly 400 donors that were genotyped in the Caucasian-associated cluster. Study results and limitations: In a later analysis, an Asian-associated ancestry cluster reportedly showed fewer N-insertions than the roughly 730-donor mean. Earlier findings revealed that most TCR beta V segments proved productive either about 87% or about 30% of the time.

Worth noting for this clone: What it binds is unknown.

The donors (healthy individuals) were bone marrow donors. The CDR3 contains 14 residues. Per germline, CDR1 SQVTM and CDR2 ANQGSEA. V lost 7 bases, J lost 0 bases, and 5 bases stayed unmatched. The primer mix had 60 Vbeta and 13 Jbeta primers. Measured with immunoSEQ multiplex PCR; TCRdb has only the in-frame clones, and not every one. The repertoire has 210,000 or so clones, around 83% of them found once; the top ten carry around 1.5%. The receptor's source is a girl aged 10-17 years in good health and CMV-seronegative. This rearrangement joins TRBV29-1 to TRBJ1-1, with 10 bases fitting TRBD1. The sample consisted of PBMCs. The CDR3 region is CSGTDRGMNTEAFF. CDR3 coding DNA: TGCAGCGGGACGGACAGGGGGATGAACACTGAAGCTTTCTTT. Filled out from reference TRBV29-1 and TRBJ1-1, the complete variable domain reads SAVISQKPSRDICQRGTSLTIQCQVDSQVTMMFWYRQQPGQSLTLIATANQGSEATYESGFVIDKFPISRPNLTFSTLTVSNMSPEDSSIYLCSGTDRGMNTEAFFGQGTRLTVV.